One and the same sample provided the 7 T cell receptor beta chains below, sequenced in a study of T-cell memory formation after mild COVID-19. One entry per CDR3 protein results from TCRdb running MiXCR on the 5' RACE reads. The repertoire holds roughly 120,000 distinct CDR3 sequences, with roughly 15% as singletons. Sequences were obtained from PBMCs or a T cell subset sorted from them (not recorded which). The receptors shown here come from an adult woman who had mild COVID-19 (a few samples of this study predate the infection). Cell type and time point are not known.

This clonotype has just a few counts. The chain carries TRBV7-3 and TRBJ1-2; D possibly corresponds to TRBD1 (5 bases). Looked up from germline, CDR1 is SGHTA and CDR2 is FQGTGA. V gave up 0 bases and J gave up 0 bases, with 8 bases separating them. The CDR3 is 15 residues long. The CDR3 reads CASSLTGVPNYGYTF. The CDR3 coding sequence is TGTGCCAGCAGCTTAACAGGGGTTCCTAACTATGGCTACACCTTC.

This clonotype was observed a handful of times. The rearrangement joins TRBV4-1 to TRBJ1-6; 7 bases match TRBD1. J gave up 7 bases and V 4 bases, and 7 bases lay outside the gene matches. Per the germline V gene, CDR1 is MGHRA and CDR2 is YSYEKL. The CDR3 runs 15 residues. The CDR3 DNA reads as TGCGCCAGCAGCCCCTATGGACAGGCGAATTCACCCCTCCACTTT. Protein sequence: CASSPYGQANSPLHF.

Only a few counts were recorded for this clonotype. The chain uses TRBV5-1 and TRBJ2-3; 8 bases align to TRBD2. V shed 4 bases, J shed 5 bases, and the junction held 6 bases outside the gene matches. The CDR3 contains 14 residues. Germline lookup yields CDR1 SGHRS and CDR2 YFSETQ. CDR3 nucleotide sequence: TGCGCCAGCAGCCTGCTAAGCGGGGGAGATACGCAGTATTTT. Protein sequence: CASSLLSGGDTQYF.

V gene TRBV9 combines with J gene TRBJ1-3; 7 bases fit TRBD1. CDR1 and CDR2 from the germline V gene are SGDLS and YYNGEE. V shed 0 bases and J 0 bases; nucleotides not matched to a gene: 6. The CDR3 consists of 17 residues. The CDR3 reads CASSVEQGPSSGNTIYF. The CDR3 DNA reads as TGTGCCAGCAGCGTAGAACAGGGGCCGAGCTCTGGAAACACCATATATTTT.

There are a few counts of this clonotype. V usage is TRBV4-2 and J usage is TRBJ1-5; unclear D gene. The CDR3 spans 14 residues. The ends were cut back, 1 base at V and 3 bases at J, with 7 bases in the middle. Looked up from germline, CDR1 is LGHNA and CDR2 is YNFKEQ. CDR3 nucleotides: TGTGCCAGCAGCCAAGGACCGCTCAATCAGCCCCAGCATTTT. Amino acid sequence: CASSQGPLNQPQHF.

This clonotype appeared once. V usage is TRBV27 and J usage is TRBJ2-7; D uncertain. This CDR3 comprises 12 residues. V was pared by 10 bases and J by 2 bases, with 12 bases between. From germline, CDR1 is MNHEY and CDR2 SMNVEV (reference sequence). The CDR3 sequence: CATLNSAYEQYF. CDR3 bases: TGTGCCACCTTAAATTCGGCCTACGAGCAGTACTTC.

This clonotype has a handful of counts. This chain joins TRBV20-1 and TRBJ2-2, with D possibly matching TRBD2 (6 bases). Germline V gene data show CDR1 as DFQATT and CDR2 as SNEGSKA (reference sequence). Trimming took off 3 bases at V and 4 bases at J, with 12 bases between the two ends. The CDR3 has 14 residues. This chain's CDR3 is CSARAGGSTGELFF. The CDR3 DNA follows: TGCAGTGCTAGGGCCGGGGGTAGCACCGGGGAGCTGTTTTTT.